This TCR beta chain was identified in a study of blood T cell repertoires in COVID-19. The CDR3 loop spans 19 amino acids. The germline gives CDR1 MNHEY, CDR2 SVGEGT. The germline V and J ends were trimmed by 0 bases and 3 bases, with 23 bases remaining between them. Sequencing was performed with immunoSEQ multiplex PCR; in TCRdb, only in-frame clones are kept and a portion is missing. The sample lists 240,000 or so clones, around 90% occurring once. The J gene is TRBJ1-2, the V gene TRBV6-2 or TRBV6-3, with D hard to call. The clonotype was recovered from a man between 50 and 59 years old who had been exposed to COVID-19. The material sequenced was PBMCs or T cells enriched from blood (not recorded which). The CDR3 DNA reads as TGTGCCAGCAGTTACTCTAGGAAGTCGGATCGGGGATTTTACTATGGCTACACCTTC. Amino acids: CASSYSRKSDRGFYYGYTF.